The 32 T cell receptor beta chains given below trace back to one sample, sequenced in a study of CD8 T cells in Susac syndrome. Random hexamers were used to reverse transcribe the RNA input (about 0.5 to 1 ug). From the immunoSEQ multiplex PCR reads, TCRdb called clonotypes with MiXCR, one entry per CDR3 protein. The repertoire includes approximately 77,000 distinct CDR3 sequences, about 92% of them detected once, and approximately 0.52% sits in the top ten. The sample consisted of CD4+ T cells from PBMCs. All receptors come from a human donor with Susac syndrome.

This chain links TRBV7-8 with TRBJ2-1; TRBD2 matches at 16 bases. Germline-derived CDR1 and CDR2 are SGHVS and FQNEAQ. The CDR3 contains 18 residues. V gave up 5 bases and J gave up 3 bases; unmatched junction bases: 7. CDR3: CASSPGTSGGANYNEQFF. DNA for the CDR3: TGTGCCAGCAGCCCTGGGACTAGCGGGGGGGCGAACTACAATGAGCAGTTCTTC.

The V call is TRBV29-1, the J call TRBJ2-1; the match to TRBD2 covers 9 bases. This CDR3 is 14 amino acids long. The trim removed 2 bases at V and 7 bases at J, leaving 6 bases unmatched. Germline loops: CDR1 SQVTM, CDR2 ANQGSEA. Written as DNA, the CDR3 is TGCAGCGTTGAACGCGGGAGGGCCGGGAATGAGCAGTTCTTC. Protein: CSVERGRAGNEQFF.

V and J are TRBV29-1 and TRBJ2-1; D remains unclear. Trimming stripped 8 bases from V and 6 bases from J, with 23 bases between. The CDR3 consists of 15 residues. CDR1 and CDR2 from the germline V gene are SQVTM and ANQGSEA. CDR3 loop: CSSQHNSIAPNEQFF. DNA for the CDR3: TGCAGCTCCCAACACAATTCCATAGCACCCAATGAGCAGTTCTTC.

The rearrangement joins TRBV4-1 to TRBJ1-3; possible D gene TRBD1, 5 bases. V shed 3 bases and J shed 8 bases, with 14 bases lying between them. CDR3 size: 14 residues. Germline-derived CDR1 and CDR2 are MGHRA and YSYEKL. In DNA form, the CDR3 reads TGCGCCAGCAGCCACCGTCAGGGACTTGACACCATATATTTT. Translating it yields CASSHRQGLDTIYF.

The chain carries TRBV18 and TRBJ2-1, with 7 positions matching TRBD1. CDR1 and CDR2 (germline): KGHSH, LQKENI. V lost 3 bases and J lost 3; bases outside the gene matches: 2. The CDR3 sequence is 14 residues long. CDR3 protein: CASSPRQGYNEQFF. The CDR3 DNA follows: TGTGCCAGCTCACCGAGACAGGGCTACAATGAGCAGTTCTTC.

The chain recombines TRBV5-6 with TRBJ1-2, with D possibly matching TRBD1 (5 bases). CDR1 is SGHDT and CDR2 is YYEEEE in the germline V gene. Trimming removed 5 bases at V and 6 bases at J, with 17 bases between. CDR3 size: 14 residues. CDR3 region: CASSSRRGRNGYTF. In nucleotides, the CDR3 is TGTGCCAGCAGTTCCCGTAGGGGCAGGAATGGCTACACCTTC.

V and J are TRBV7-6 and TRBJ1-1, with D perhaps matching TRBD1 (6 bases). Germline assignment: CDR1 SGHVS and CDR2 FNYEAQ. The ends were cut back, 1 base at V and 0 bases at J, with 12 bases in the middle. The CDR3 length is 16 residues. The CDR3 protein is CASSLGGAFMNTEAFF. The CDR3 DNA reads as TGTGCCAGCAGCTTAGGGGGGGCTTTTATGAACACTGAAGCTTTCTTT. Variable domain in full (rest from reference TRBV7-6 and TRBJ1-1): GAGVSQSPRYKVTKRGQDVALRCDPISGHVSLYWYRQALGQGPEFLTYFNYEAQQDKSGLPNDRFSAERPEGSISTLTIQRTEQRDSAMYRCASSLGGAFMNTEAFFGQGTRLTVV.

This clonotype was counted once. This sequence joins TRBV5-1 and TRBJ1-2, with 7 bases that match TRBD1. The CDR3 totals 14 residues. The germline V gene has CDR1 SGHRS and CDR2 YFSETQ. V was clipped by 4 bases and J by 7 bases; unmatched bases: 10. The chain's CDR3 is CASSVQYTGVGYTF. CDR3 bases: TGCGCCAGCAGCGTGCAATACACAGGGGTTGGCTACACCTTC.

The chain is built from TRBV5-6 and TRBJ1-1; no definite D call. CDR3 size: 14 residues. Trimming left V 2 bases short and J 1 base short, with 9 bases between. From germline, CDR1 is SGHDT and CDR2 YYEEEE. CDR3 sequence reads: CASSFRQPNTEAFF. The CDR3 DNA reads TGTGCCAGCAGCTTTAGGCAGCCGAACACTGAAGCTTTCTTT.

The chain links TRBV15 to TRBJ2-7, with 8 bases identical to TRBD1. Germline values: CDR1 LNHNV, CDR2 YYDKDF (reference sequence). The V segment lost 0 bases and the J segment 3 bases; nucleotides outside the gene matches: 7. This CDR3 has 16 amino acids. CDR3 nucleotides: TGTGCCACCAGCAGAGATCGCAGGGGGCAGAGCTACGAGCAGTACTTC. Translating it yields CATSRDRRGQSYEQYF.

The genes are TRBV7-9 and TRBJ1-2, with 7 bases that match TRBD1. The germline gives CDR1 SEHNR, CDR2 FQNEAQ (reference sequence). This CDR3 region has 15 residues. Germline trimming cut 1 base from V and 7 bases from J; bases unmatched to any gene: 9. CDR3 sequence: CASSLGQGLSGGYTF. The DNA of the CDR3 is TGTGCCAGCAGCTTAGGACAGGGCCTTTCTGGTGGCTACACCTTC.

J is TRBJ2-7 and V is TRBV20-1; TRBD1 aligns across 7 bases. Germline-derived CDR1 and CDR2 are DFQATT and SNEGSKA (reference sequence). Trimming at V came to 4 bases and at J to 7 bases, leaving 4 bases not matched to a gene. The CDR3 sequence is 11 residues long. The CDR3 coding sequence is TGCAGTGCTACCGACAGGGTTGAGCAGTACTTC. Amino acids: CSATDRVEQYF.

The chain joins TRBV5-1 to TRBJ1-4; maybe TRBD1 (5 bases). V was trimmed by 4 bases and J by 5 bases, leaving 12 bases between them. The CDR3 is made up of 14 amino acids. Germline values: CDR1 SGHRS, CDR2 YFSETQ. CDR3 nucleotide sequence: TGCGCCAGCAGCCCCGGGACGGGGAATGAAAAACTGTTTTTT. Translated: CASSPGTGNEKLFF. Filled out from reference TRBV5-1 and TRBJ1-4, the complete variable domain reads KAGVTQTPRYLIKTRGQQVTLSCSPISGHRSVSWYQQTPGQGLQFLFEYFSETQRNKGNFPGRFSGRQFSNSRSEMNVSTLELGDSALYLCASSPGTGNEKLFFGSGTQLSVL.

V is TRBV6-5 and J is TRBJ1-2; no firm D call. The germline V gene has CDR1 MNHEY and CDR2 SVGAGI. The CDR3 consists of 13 residues. V was clipped by 6 bases and J by 0 bases, with 8 bases between them. The CDR3 DNA sequence: TGTGCCAGCAGGTTGACTACTAACTATGGCTACACCTTC. It encodes CASRLTTNYGYTF.

The CDR3 reads CASSYGATRDTQYF. CDR3 DNA: TGTGCCAGCAGTTACGGTGCGACCCGAGATACGCAGTATTTT. The chain is built from TRBV6-2 or TRBV6-3 and TRBJ2-3; D uncertain. CDR3 length: 14 residues. Trimming cost V 2 bases and J 5 bases, with 11 bases left between them. Germline V gene lookup returns CDR1 MNHEY and CDR2 SVGEGT.

The gene calls are TRBV5-1 and TRBJ1-6, with 8 nucleotides matching TRBD1. In germline, CDR1 is SGHRS, CDR2 YFSETQ. The CDR3 extends over 14 amino acids. The V gene end was trimmed by 2 bases and the J gene end by 5 bases; junction bases not matched to a gene: 0. The CDR3 reads CASSLQGDNSPLHF. The CDR3, as DNA: TGCGCCAGCAGCTTACAGGGGGATAATTCACCCCTCCACTTT.

The gene calls are TRBV11-2 and TRBJ1-5; TRBD1 aligns across 7 bases. From germline, CDR1 is SGHAT and CDR2 FQNNGV. Trimming at V came to 2 bases and at J to 4 bases, leaving 14 bases not matched to a gene. The CDR3 runs to 18 residues. CDR3 protein: CASSLHFLRQGENQPQHF. DNA of the CDR3: TGTGCCAGCAGCTTACATTTCTTGCGACAGGGAGAAAATCAGCCCCAGCATTTT.

CDR3 DNA: TGCGCCAGCAGCTTGCCCCAGGCTAGCGGGATTGACGAGCAGTACTTC. Amino acid sequence: CASSLPQASGIDEQYF. The chain uses TRBV5-1 and TRBJ2-7, with TRBD2 identical over 9 bases. CDR3 size: 16 residues. With 1 base clipped from V and 5 bases from J, the junction kept 10 bases outside the gene matches. The germline CDR1 and CDR2 sequences are SGHRS and YFSETQ.

The V call is TRBV12-3 or TRBV12-4, the J call TRBJ2-1; 13 bases map to TRBD2. The CDR3 totals 18 residues. The J segment lost 2 bases and the V segment lost 5 bases, leaving 9 bases of the junction unmatched. The CDR3 DNA is TGTGCCAGCAGTCTGGGACTAGCGGGAACCAACGCCTACAATGAGCAGTTCTTC. Protein: CASSLGLAGTNAYNEQFF.

The CDR3 sequence: CASKDRGRPAFF. DNA for the CDR3: TGTGCCAGCAAGGACAGGGGGCGCCCAGCTTTCTTT. The J gene is TRBJ1-1, the V gene TRBV2, with 11 bases that match TRBD1. The CDR3 contains 12 residues. V gave up 7 bases and J gave up 10 bases; unmatched junction bases: 5. Looked up from germline, CDR1 is SNHLY and CDR2 is FYNNEI.

This chain connects TRBV11-2 to TRBJ2-1, with 8 bases that match TRBD2. The CDR3 loop spans 15 amino acids. Germline trimming cut 5 bases from V and 10 bases from J; bases unmatched to any gene: 13. Per the germline V gene, CDR1 is SGHAT and CDR2 is FQNNGV. The CDR3 DNA follows: TGTGCCAGCAGCCCCGAGCTAGCGGGCTTCGGGGAGCAGTTCTTC. The encoded protein is CASSPELAGFGEQFF.

The CDR3 DNA follows: TGTGCCAGCAGAATATTGGTAGCGGGCCTCACAGATACGCAGTATTTT. The encoded protein is CASRILVAGLTDTQYF. The V and J genes are TRBV7-2 and TRBJ2-3, with 7 bases lining up with TRBD2. V was pared by 6 bases and J by 2 bases, with 11 bases of the junction left unmatched. CDR3 length: 16 residues. CDR1 and CDR2 from the germline V gene are SGHTA and FQGNSA.

The chain carries TRBV4-2 and TRBJ2-7, with D unresolved. This CDR3 has 14 residues. Germline V gene lookup returns CDR1 LGHNA and CDR2 YNFKEQ. Trimming took off 2 bases at V and 2 bases at J, with 10 bases between the two ends. CDR3 sequence (DNA): TGTGCCAGCAGCCAAAGGTATAGGGCCTACGAGCAGTACTTC. Amino acids: CASSQRYRAYEQYF.

The chain recombines TRBV7-9 with TRBJ2-1, with 11 nucleotides matching TRBD2. With V trimmed by 5 bases and J by 5 bases, 14 bases remained unmatched. CDR1 is SEHNR and CDR2 is FQNEAQ in the germline V gene (reference sequence). The length of the CDR3 is 18 residues. The CDR3 nucleotides read TGTGCCAGCAGCCCTGTTGGGGGCCTAGCGGGAGGCAACAATGAGCAGTTCTTC. This encodes CASSPVGGLAGGNNEQFF.

The chain carries TRBV3-1 and TRBJ2-3; D uncertain. The CDR3 covers 15 residues. V lost 4 bases, J lost 2 bases, and 13 bases lay in between. CDR1 LGHDT and CDR2 YNNKEL come from the germline V gene (reference sequence). This CDR3 is CASSPGLRPTDTQYF. Written as DNA, the CDR3 is TGTGCCAGCAGCCCCGGGCTGCGGCCCACAGATACGCAGTATTTT.

The J gene is TRBJ2-2, the V gene TRBV15, with D uncertain. V was trimmed by 0 bases and J by 1 base, leaving 3 bases between them. This CDR3 comprises 14 residues. Germline V CDR1 and CDR2: LNHNV, YYDKDF (reference sequence). The CDR3 region has the DNA TGTGCCACCAGCAGAGAACAGAACACCGGGGAGCTGTTTTTT. It encodes CATSREQNTGELFF.

This CDR3 reads CATKSETVSYEQYF. DNA of the CDR3: TGTGCCACCAAGTCCGAAACCGTCTCCTACGAGCAGTACTTC. The chain joins TRBV7-8 to TRBJ2-7, with D uncertain. V was shortened by 10 bases and J by 0 bases, with 16 bases between the two germline ends. The germline gives CDR1 SGHVS, CDR2 FQNEAQ. CDR3 size: 14 residues.

This clonotype was seen only a few times. The V and J genes are TRBV29-1 and TRBJ2-3; D unclear. CDR3 length: 15 amino acids. V was pared by 4 bases and J by 3 bases, with 17 bases between. The germline V gene has CDR1 SQVTM and CDR2 ANQGSEA. Here the CDR3 DNA reads TGCAGCGTTGTGCCCGTATACTTGGGGACAGATACGCAGTATTTT. Its translation is CSVVPVYLGTDTQYF.

This chain connects TRBV19 to TRBJ2-5; TRBD2 agrees at 8 bases. V lost 7 bases and J lost 7; bases outside the gene matches: 14. The CDR3 sequence is 15 residues long. Germline lookup yields CDR1 LNHDA and CDR2 SQIVND (reference sequence). The CDR3 DNA sequence: TGTGCCAGTAAGTCGGGAGGGCCCGGAGTGGTGACCCAGTACTTC. It yields the protein CASKSGGPGVVTQYF.

V usage is TRBV3-1 and J usage is TRBJ2-3, with D unresolved. The CDR3 loop spans 16 amino acids. Germline-derived CDR1 and CDR2 are LGHDT and YNNKEL (reference sequence). The germline V and J ends were trimmed by 1 base and 4 bases, with 15 bases remaining between them. The CDR3 bases are TGTGCCAGCAGCCAAGGGGCAGCGTCTGTCTCAGATACGCAGTATTTT. Residues: CASSQGAASVSDTQYF.

This clonotype was found a few times. This sequence joins TRBV28 and TRBJ2-3; no clear D. The CDR3 consists of 13 residues. Germline V lookup: CDR1 MDHEN, CDR2 SYDVKM. The ends were cut back, 3 bases at V and 1 base at J, with 5 bases in the middle. CDR3 DNA sequence: TGTGCCAGCAGTTTTGGTGGCACAGATACGCAGTATTTT. Translating gives CASSFGGTDTQYF.

This chain uses TRBV20-1 with TRBJ2-5; a weak D match, TRBD2 (6 bases). V gave up 4 bases and J gave up 5 bases, with 20 bases separating them. This CDR3 has 15 amino acids. Germline loops: CDR1 DFQATT, CDR2 SNEGSKA (reference sequence). The CDR3 nucleotides are TGCAGTGCTACTCCCCCTACTAGCTGGAGCGAGACCCAGTACTTC. Its translation is CSATPPTSWSETQYF.